Listed below are T cell receptor beta chains from one sample, sequenced in a study of T cell responses to AZD1222 COVID-19 vaccine. Profiling relied on immunoSEQ multiplex PCR, and the TCRdb table lists in-frame clones only, not all of them. The data contain about 140,000 clones, around nine tenths of them singletons. The sequences come from peripheral blood, collected on day 0 of AZD1222 vaccination. Receptors originate from an adult in good health. CDR3s include the opening cysteine and the closing phenylalanine or tryptophan. D genes are given only for firm matches. Size is stated for part of the rows, as once, few or many counts, or as a class when the clone is expanded.

abundance: NA; d_gene: TRBD1; j_gene: TRBJ2-7; v_gene: TRBV11-2; CDR3nt: TGTGCCAGCAGCACGTGGGACAGGGGCCGCTACGAGCAGTACTTC; CDR3aa: CASSTWDRGRYEQYF
abundance: NA; d_gene: TRBD2; j_gene: TRBJ2-1; v_gene: TRBV2; CDR3nt: TGTGCCTCTATGCTAGCGGCCTACAATGAGCAGTTCTTC; CDR3aa: CASMLAAYNEQFF
abundance: once; d_gene: NA; j_gene: TRBJ1-5; v_gene: TRBV2; CDR3nt: TGTGCCAGCAGTGAATTTCTCGCTAGCAATCAGCCCCAGCATTTT; CDR3aa: CASSEFLASNQPQHF
abundance: once; d_gene: NA; j_gene: TRBJ1-5; v_gene: TRBV18; CDR3nt: TGTGCCAGCTCACCATGGCAGGGTGGTGGCAATCAGCCCCAGCATTTT; CDR3aa: CASSPWQGGGNQPQHF
abundance: once; d_gene: TRBD1; j_gene: TRBJ1-1; v_gene: TRBV2; CDR3nt: TGTGCCAGCACGAAGGGACAGGTGAACACTGAAGCTTTCTTT; CDR3aa: CASTKGQVNTEAFF
abundance: NA; d_gene: TRBD1; j_gene: TRBJ2-7; v_gene: TRBV7-9; CDR3nt: TGTGCCAGCAGCTTGGCCGGGACAGGGGGCGACGAGCAGTACTTC; CDR3aa: CASSLAGTGGDEQYF
abundance: NA; d_gene: NA; j_gene: TRBJ2-2; v_gene: TRBV5-5; CDR3nt: TGTGCCAGCAGCTTGGGACCCCAAGAGCTGTTTTTT; CDR3aa: CASSLGPQELFF
abundance: NA; d_gene: NA; j_gene: TRBJ2-4; v_gene: TRBV6-4; CDR3nt: TGTGCCAGCAGTGAGTCAGGGAACAGCATTCAGTACTTC; CDR3aa: CASSESGNSIQYF
abundance: NA; d_gene: NA; j_gene: TRBJ2-7; v_gene: TRBV9; CDR3nt: TGTGCCAGCAGCCCCGGCGGGACCGAGCAGTACTTC; CDR3aa: CASSPGGTEQYF
abundance: NA; d_gene: NA; j_gene: TRBJ2-5; v_gene: TRBV25-1; CDR3nt: TGTGCCAGCAGGTCGGCGACCATCCAAGAGACCCAGTACTTC; CDR3aa: CASRSATIQETQYF
abundance: NA; d_gene: TRBD1; j_gene: TRBJ1-2; v_gene: TRBV19; CDR3nt: TGTGCCAGTAGTCCGGGGACAGGGGATGGCTACACCTTC; CDR3aa: CASSPGTGDGYTF
abundance: NA; d_gene: NA; j_gene: TRBJ2-7; v_gene: TRBV29-1; CDR3nt: TGCAGCGTTGGTGGTTCCTACGAGCAGTACTTC; CDR3aa: CSVGGSYEQYF
abundance: NA; d_gene: TRBD2; j_gene: TRBJ2-2; v_gene: TRBV19; CDR3nt: TGTGCCAGTAGTACTGGACTAGCGGGAGCCCACGGGGAGCTGTTTTTT; CDR3aa: CASSTGLAGAHGELFF
abundance: NA; d_gene: NA; j_gene: TRBJ1-2; v_gene: TRBV18; CDR3nt: TGTGCCAGCTCACCACTTAGCGATTCCACTAACTATGGCTACACCTTC; CDR3aa: CASSPLSDSTNYGYTF
abundance: NA; d_gene: TRBD2; j_gene: TRBJ2-1; v_gene: TRBV5-1; CDR3nt: TGCGCCAGCAGCCTGGGGCGGGAGGGGGTCGAGCAGTTCTTC; CDR3aa: CASSLGREGVEQFF
abundance: NA; d_gene: NA; j_gene: TRBJ1-2; v_gene: TRBV10-3; CDR3nt: TGTGCCATCAGTCCACAGGTGCAGGGAGGCTACACCTTC; CDR3aa: CAISPQVQGGYTF
abundance: once; d_gene: NA; j_gene: TRBJ1-1; v_gene: TRBV7-9; CDR3nt: TGTGCCAGCAGCTTAGACGGCATTGATTTGGCTTTCTTT; CDR3aa: CASSLDGIDLAFF
abundance: NA; d_gene: NA; j_gene: TRBJ2-5; v_gene: TRBV20-1; CDR3nt: TGCAGTGCTAGGTGGGAGACCCAGTACTTC; CDR3aa: CSARWETQYF
abundance: once; d_gene: NA; j_gene: TRBJ1-3; v_gene: TRBV6-5; CDR3nt: TGTGCCAGCAGATCAAACTCATGGAGCGGGAACACCATATATTTT; CDR3aa: CASRSNSWSGNTIYF
abundance: once; d_gene: NA; j_gene: TRBJ1-1; v_gene: TRBV10-3; CDR3nt: TGTGCCATCAGTGAGTCGATGCCGGGCCATGAAGCTTTCTTT; CDR3aa: CAISESMPGHEAFF
abundance: NA; d_gene: NA; j_gene: TRBJ1-1; v_gene: TRBV19; CDR3nt: TGTGCCAGTAGTATGGAGGCAGCCAACACTGAAGCTTTCTTT; CDR3aa: CASSMEAANTEAFF
abundance: NA; d_gene: NA; j_gene: TRBJ2-5; v_gene: TRBV29-1; CDR3nt: TGCAGCGTTCCGGAGGGGTTCTCTCAGTACTTC; CDR3aa: CSVPEGFSQYF
abundance: NA; d_gene: TRBD2; j_gene: TRBJ2-7; v_gene: TRBV2; CDR3nt: TGTGCCAGCAGTCGGACTAGCGGGAGATACGAGCAGTACTTC; CDR3aa: CASSRTSGRYEQYF
abundance: NA; d_gene: TRBD1; j_gene: TRBJ1-1; v_gene: TRBV19; CDR3nt: TGTGCCAGTAGTGATCGGACAGGGAACACTGAAGCTTTCTTT; CDR3aa: CASSDRTGNTEAFF
abundance: NA; d_gene: NA; j_gene: TRBJ1-3; v_gene: TRBV5-1; CDR3nt: TGCACCAGCAGCTTGGACCTTAAACCTGGAAACACCATATATTTT; CDR3aa: CTSSLDLKPGNTIYF
abundance: NA; d_gene: NA; j_gene: TRBJ1-4; v_gene: TRBV19; CDR3nt: TGTGCCAGTAGTATAGATGATAATGAAAAACTGTTTTTT; CDR3aa: CASSIDDNEKLFF
abundance: NA; d_gene: NA; j_gene: TRBJ2-1; v_gene: TRBV25-1; CDR3nt: TGTGCCAGCAGTGACCATCACAGGGATGAGCAGTTCTTC; CDR3aa: CASSDHHRDEQFF